This T cell receptor beta chain originates from a study of blood T cell repertoires in COVID-19. Study-wide background: Both acute and convalescent COVID-19 samples were obtained from the United States, Italy and Spain.

Trimming removed 3 bases from V and 1 base from J, with 9 bases in between. This CDR3 is 14 amino acids long. Germline CDR1 SGHAT, CDR2 FQNNGV. The study drew participants aged 18 to 89 years from approximately 23 US areas. Participant-reported clinical history was the basis for cohort assignment. As handled by the study authors: Using reference gene primer amplification, nucleated cell counts were estimated. Assay used: immunoSEQ multiplex PCR; TCRdb lists only in-frame clones, some missing. That table is the source of V, J and clone size, and D and trimming were worked out from the DNA. Altogether a few hundred thousand clones are present, 80% to 90% being singletons, with the ten largest covering 2.2%.

The chain couples TRBV11-2 to TRBJ1-1; possible D gene TRBD1, 6 bases. The receptor comes from a man younger than 45 who had recovered from COVID-19. The specimen was PBMCs or T cells enriched from blood (not recorded which). CDR3 sequence reads: CASSFGTPNTEAFF. The CDR3 DNA reads TGTGCCAGCAGCTTCGGGACACCGAACACTGAAGCTTTCTTT. Complete variable domain (other parts from reference TRBV11-2 and TRBJ1-1): EAGVAQSPRYKIIEKRQSVAFWCNPISGHATLYWYQQILGQGPKLLIQFQNNGVVDDSQLPKDRFSAERLKGVDSTLKIQPAKLEDSAVYLCASSFGTPNTEAFFGQGTRLTVV.